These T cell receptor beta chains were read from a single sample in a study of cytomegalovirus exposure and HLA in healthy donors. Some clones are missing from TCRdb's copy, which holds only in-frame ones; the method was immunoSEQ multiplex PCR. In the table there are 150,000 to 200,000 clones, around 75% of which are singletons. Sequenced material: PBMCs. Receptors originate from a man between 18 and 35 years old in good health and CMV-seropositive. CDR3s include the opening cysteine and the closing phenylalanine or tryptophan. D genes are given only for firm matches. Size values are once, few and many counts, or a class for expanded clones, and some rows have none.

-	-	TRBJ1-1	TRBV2	TGTGCCAGCAGATCCAGCGGGTCCACTGAAGCTTTCTTT	CASRSSGSTEAFF
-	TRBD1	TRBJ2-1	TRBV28	TGTGCCAGCATTACAGGGGACACCTACAATGAGCAGTTCTTC	CASITGDTYNEQFF
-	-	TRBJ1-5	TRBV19	TGTGCCAGTAAACCCCCCGGGTATAGCAATCAGCCCCAGCATTTT	CASKPPGYSNQPQHF
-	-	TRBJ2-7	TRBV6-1	TGTGCCAGCAGGGAAGGCGGGCCATGCGAGCAGTACTTC	CASREGGPCEQYF
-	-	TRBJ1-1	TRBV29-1	TGCAGCGTTAGCCGGGACAACGAAGGCTCTGAAGCTTTCTTT	CSVSRDNEGSEAFF
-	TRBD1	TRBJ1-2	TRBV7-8	TGTGCCAGCAGCCACCGGGACAGGGCACGTGGCTACACCTTC	CASSHRDRARGYTF
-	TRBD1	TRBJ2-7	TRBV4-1	TGCGCCAGCAGCCAAGCCTCCGGACAGGCTTCCTACGAGCAGTACTTC	CASSQASGQASYEQYF
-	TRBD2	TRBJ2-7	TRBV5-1	TGCGCCAGCAGCGTGGGACTAGCGGGGAACTCCTACAAGCAGTACTTC	CASSVGLAGNSYKQYF
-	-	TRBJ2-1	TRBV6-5	TGTGCCAGCAGTTACGGCGGCCCGTACAATGAGCAGTTCTTC	CASSYGGPYNEQFF
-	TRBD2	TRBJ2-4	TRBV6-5	TGTGCCAGCGGATACGCGGGAGTAAAAAACATTCAGTACTTC	CASGYAGVKNIQYF
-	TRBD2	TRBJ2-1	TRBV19	TGTGCCAGTACCGGGGGGGGGTTTAGCGGAGTTGAGCAGTTCTTC	CASTGGGFSGVEQFF
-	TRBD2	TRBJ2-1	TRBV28	TGTGCCAGCAGTAAAGGGCTAGCGGGACACATGGGATCCTACAATGAGCAGTTCTTC	CASSKGLAGHMGSYNEQFF
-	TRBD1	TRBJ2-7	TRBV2	TGTGCCAGCACCTCGGAGAGGACAGGGCCCTACGAGCAGTACTTC	CASTSERTGPYEQYF
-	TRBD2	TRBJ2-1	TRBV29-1	TGCAGCGGAACTAGCGGGAGCTCCTACAATGAGCAGTTCTTC	CSGTSGSSYNEQFF
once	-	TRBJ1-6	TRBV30	TGTGCCTGGAGTGTAAAATTGGCACGCAAAAATTCACCCCTCCACTTT	CAWSVKLARKNSPLHF
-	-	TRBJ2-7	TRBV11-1	TGTGCCAGCAGTCCTGACAGCTACGAGCAGTACTTC	CASSPDSYEQYF
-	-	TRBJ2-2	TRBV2	TGTGCCAGCAGCCAGACAGGTGGGGGGGAGCTGTTTTTT	CASSQTGGGELFF
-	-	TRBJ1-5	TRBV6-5	TGTGCCAGCAGCGCCGGGAGAAAGAATCAGCCCCAGCATTTT	CASSAGRKNQPQHF
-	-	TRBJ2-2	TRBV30	TGTGCCTGGAGTGTATCTATCGGGAACACCGGGGAGCTGTTTTTT	CAWSVSIGNTGELFF
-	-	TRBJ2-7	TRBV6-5	TGTGCCAGCAGTTACTCCGACTTTACCTACGAGCAGTACTTC	CASSYSDFTYEQYF
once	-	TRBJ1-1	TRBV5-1	TGCGCCAGCAGCCAGTTTACAGGGACCTACACTGAAGCTTTCTTT	CASSQFTGTYTEAFF
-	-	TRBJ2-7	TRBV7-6	TGTGCCAGCGCCGCAACGGCGGCTAGGGGATCTTACGAGCAGTACTTC	CASAATAARGSYEQYF
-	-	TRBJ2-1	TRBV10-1	TGCGCCAGCAGTGACGCCGGGACTCTCGACAATGAGCAGTTCTTC	CASSDAGTLDNEQFF